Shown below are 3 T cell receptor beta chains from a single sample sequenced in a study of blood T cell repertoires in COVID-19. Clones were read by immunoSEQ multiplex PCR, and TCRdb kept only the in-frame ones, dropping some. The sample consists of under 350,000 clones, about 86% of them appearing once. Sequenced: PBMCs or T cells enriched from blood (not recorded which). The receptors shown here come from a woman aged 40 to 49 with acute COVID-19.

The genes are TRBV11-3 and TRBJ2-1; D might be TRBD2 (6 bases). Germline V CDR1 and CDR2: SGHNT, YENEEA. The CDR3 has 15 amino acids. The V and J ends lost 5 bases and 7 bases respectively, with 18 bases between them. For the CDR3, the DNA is TGTGCCAGCAGCCTCTCCGGGACTCCACGAAATGAGCAGTTCTTC. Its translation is CASSLSGTPRNEQFF. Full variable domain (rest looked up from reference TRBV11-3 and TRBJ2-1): EAGVVQSPRYKIIEKKQPVAFWCNPISGHNTLYWYLQNLGQGPELLIRYENEEAVDDSQLPKDRFSAERLKGVDSTLKIQPAELGDSAVYLCASSLSGTPRNEQFFGPGTRLTVL.

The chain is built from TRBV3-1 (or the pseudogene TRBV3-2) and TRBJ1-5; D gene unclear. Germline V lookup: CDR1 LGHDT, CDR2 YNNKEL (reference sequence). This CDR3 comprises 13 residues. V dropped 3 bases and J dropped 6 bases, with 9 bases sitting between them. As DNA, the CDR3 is TGTGCCAGCAGCCAGGTGGGAGGTCAGCCCCAGCATTTT. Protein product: CASSQVGGQPQHF.

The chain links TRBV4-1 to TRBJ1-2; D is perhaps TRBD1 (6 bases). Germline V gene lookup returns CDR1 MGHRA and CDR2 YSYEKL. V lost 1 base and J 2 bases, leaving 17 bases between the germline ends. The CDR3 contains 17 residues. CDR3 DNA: TGCGCCAGCAGCCAAGCGACAGGCGGAATCATAAACTATGGCTACACCTTC. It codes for CASSQATGGIINYGYTF.